This T cell receptor beta chain was sequenced during a study of T cells expressing NK-cell markers. Background on the study: Sequencing covered eight donors, seven HCMV-seropositive and one seronegative.

The CDR3 is 15 amino acids. CDR1 is LNHNV and CDR2 is YYDKDF in the germline V gene (reference sequence). Libraries used 5'RACE template switching adding universal primer site and UMIs. TCRdb re-called the 5' RACE reads and catalogs CDR3 proteins one per entry, DNA excluded. The table lists some 410,000 distinct CDR3 sequences. Input material: blood T cells: a sorted CD56 or NKG2C T cell subset, CD4+ or CD8+ T cells, or bulk PBMC T cells (not recorded which). The V gene is TRBV15, the J gene TRBJ2-3; TCRdb outputs TRBD1, but without DNA this stays unchecked. This clonotype was obtained from a woman between 18 and 70 years old in good health. The CDR3 sequence is CATSRGNRSTDTQYF. The entire variable domain, with the rest obtained from reference TRBV15 and TRBJ2-3, is as follows: DAMVIQNPRYQVTQFGKPVTLSCSQTLNHNVMYWYQQKSSQAPKLLFHYYDKDFNNEADTPDNFQSRRPNTSFCFLDIRSPGLGDTAMYLCATSRGNRSTDTQYFGPGTRLTVL.